This TCR beta chain was recovered during a study of blood T cell repertoires in COVID-19 (TCRdb year 2020). For context, the study as a whole: Collaborator samples came from the United States, Italy and Spain and covered acute and convalescent phases of COVID-19. Deeply sampled blood TCRbeta repertoires from subjects exposed to, actively infected with, or recovered from COVID-19 were included in the dataset. The samples were drawn from the first 160 participants of the ongoing ImmuneRACE study and from 1,254 subjects provided by 6 global collaborators. Where available, HLA class I and class II types were taken from metadata supplied by the sample provider and were not determined by assay-based typing. Nearly every sample came with metadata listing a de-identified subject ID, COVID-19 status, age in years and sex. The material from the prospective study consisted of cDNA or gDNA derived from T cells, B-cell-depleted T cells, or PBMCs. A freely available public database, intended as a resource for researchers studying the immune response to SARS-CoV-2, is where the repertoires were released.

The investigation overall reported the following: Clinical and demographic metadata were provided uncurated, with the amount varying by source and participant.

Each collaborating institution followed its own protocols to collect whole blood in K2EDTA tubes. Collaborator samples were shipped for TCRbeta analysis as frozen whole blood, isolated PBMCs, or DNA extracted from either sample type. The immunoSEQ Assay, a bias-controlled multiplex PCR, was used to amplify TCRbeta CDR3 regions from genomic DNA. In the source study's methods: The number of nucleated cells in each sample was estimated from the amplification of reference gene primers within the assay. To quantify the absolute abundance of each unique TCRbeta CDR3 rearrangement, sequence reads were collapsed and filtered. For each sample, productive Simpson clonality was calculated as the square root of Simpson's diversity index over productive rearrangements. TCRdb retrieved this table from immuneACCESS and kept in-frame rearrangements only. Not all clones are present; in checked studies, unresolved V genes account for under half, and no reason is known for the remainder. V and J calls plus clone size are reproduced from that table; the DNA served to infer D and trimming. For this sample the table gives about 100,000 clones, of which roughly 87% were detected only once. The leading ten clones occupy 7.4% of the sample.

About this clone: Its antigen is currently not known. Within one base of it there is no much larger clone, and no base qualities were kept.

The TCR was taken from a man aged 25-45 years in a cohort sampled during active COVID-19. Sequenced sample: peripheral blood.

The DNA sequence is TGTGCCAGTAGTAGGGCCAGCGGGGGGCTAGATACGCAGTATTTT. This sequence encodes CASSRASGGLDTQYF. The chain is made from TRBV19 and TRBJ2-3; TRBD2 matches 9 bases in the middle. V is pruned by 4 bases and J by 5 bases, leaving 7 bases of the junction without a gene match. Via the germline V gene (reference sequence), CDR1 is LNHDA and CDR2 SQIVND. Counted from cysteine to phenylalanine, this CDR3 has 15 amino acids. The DNA shown is the 45-base CDR3, in frame from base 1.